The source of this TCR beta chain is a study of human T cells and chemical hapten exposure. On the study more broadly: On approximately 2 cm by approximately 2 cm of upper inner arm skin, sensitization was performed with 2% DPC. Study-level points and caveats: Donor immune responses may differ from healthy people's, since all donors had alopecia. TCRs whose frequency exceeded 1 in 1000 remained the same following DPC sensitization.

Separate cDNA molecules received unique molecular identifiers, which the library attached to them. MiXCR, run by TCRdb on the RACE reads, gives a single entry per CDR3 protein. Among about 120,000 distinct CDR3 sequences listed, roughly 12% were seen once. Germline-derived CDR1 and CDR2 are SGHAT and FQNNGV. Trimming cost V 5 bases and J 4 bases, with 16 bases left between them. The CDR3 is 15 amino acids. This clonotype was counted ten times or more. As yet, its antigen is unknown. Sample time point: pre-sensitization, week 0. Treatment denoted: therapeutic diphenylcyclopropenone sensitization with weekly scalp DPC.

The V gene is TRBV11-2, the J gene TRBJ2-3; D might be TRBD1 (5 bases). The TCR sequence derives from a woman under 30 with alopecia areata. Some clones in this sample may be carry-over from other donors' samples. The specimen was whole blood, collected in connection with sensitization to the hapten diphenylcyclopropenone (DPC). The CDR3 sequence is CASSRQGPGPDTQYF. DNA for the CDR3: TGTGCCAGCAGCCGCCAGGGCCCTGGTCCAGATACGCAGTATTTT.